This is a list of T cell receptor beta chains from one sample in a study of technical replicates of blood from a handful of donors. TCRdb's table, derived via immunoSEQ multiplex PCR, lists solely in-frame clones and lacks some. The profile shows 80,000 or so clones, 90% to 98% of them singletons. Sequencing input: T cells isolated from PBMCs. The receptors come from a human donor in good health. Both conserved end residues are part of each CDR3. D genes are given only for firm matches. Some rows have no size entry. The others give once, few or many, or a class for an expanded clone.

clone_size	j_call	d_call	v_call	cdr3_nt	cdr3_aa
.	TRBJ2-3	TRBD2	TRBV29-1	TGCAGCACCTCACTAGCGGGAAGTACAGATACGCAGTATTTT	CSTSLAGSTDTQYF
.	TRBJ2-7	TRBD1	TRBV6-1	TGTGCCAGTTCGACCGGGACAGAGACTTACGAGCAGTACTTC	CASSTGTETYEQYF
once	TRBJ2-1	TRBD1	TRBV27	TGTGCCAGCAGTCATCCCCGACAGGGAGCATACAATGAGCAGTTCTTC	CASSHPRQGAYNEQFF
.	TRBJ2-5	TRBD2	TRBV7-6	TGTGCCAGCAGCTTACAGGGACTAGCGGGGGAAGAGACCCAGTACTTC	CASSLQGLAGEETQYF
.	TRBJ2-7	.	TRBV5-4	TGTGCCAGCAGCCCGGTCGGGGTCTACGAGCAGTACTTC	CASSPVGVYEQYF
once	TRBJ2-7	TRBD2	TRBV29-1	TGCAGCGTTCGGGGGGGGGCCGTCCACGAGCAGTACTTC	CSVRGGAVHEQYF
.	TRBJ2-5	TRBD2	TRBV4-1	TGCGCCAGCAGCCAAGATTTGCCGGCTAGCGGGGGGGCGTCCCAGTACTTC	CASSQDLPASGGASQYF
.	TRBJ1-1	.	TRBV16	TGTGCCAGCAGCCAATCGTCAGGGGTGAACACTGAAGCTTTCTTT	CASSQSSGVNTEAFF
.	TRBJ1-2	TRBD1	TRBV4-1	TGCGCCAGCAGCCAAGGCCGGCGACAGGGGAACTATGGCTACACCTTC	CASSQGRRQGNYGYTF
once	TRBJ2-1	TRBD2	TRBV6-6	TGTGCCAGCAGTTACCCGCGGACTAGCGGGAGTACCGAGCAGTTCTTC	CASSYPRTSGSTEQFF
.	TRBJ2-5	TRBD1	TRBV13	TGTGCCAGCAGCTTAGGCCAAGGGACAGGGGGCGTGTTTGAGACCCAGTACTTC	CASSLGQGTGGVFETQYF
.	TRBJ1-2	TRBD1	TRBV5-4	TGTGCCAGCAGCACAGGGACAGTCTATGGCTACACCTTC	CASSTGTVYGYTF
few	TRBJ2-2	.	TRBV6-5	TGTGCCAGCAGTTACATAGCTTCTGGGGAGCTGTTTTTT	CASSYIASGELFF
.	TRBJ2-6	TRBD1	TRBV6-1	TGTGCCAGCAGTGTCGAAACAGGGGGCGCATCTGGGGCCAACGTCCTGACTTTC	CASSVETGGASGANVLTF
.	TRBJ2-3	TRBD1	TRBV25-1	TGTGCCAGCAGTGAAGGGACAGGGGGCGCAGATACGCAGTATTTT	CASSEGTGGADTQYF
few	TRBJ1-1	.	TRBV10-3	TGTGCCATCAGTGTTAGCAACGGGGGGCAGAACACTGAAGCTTTCTTT	CAISVSNGGQNTEAFF
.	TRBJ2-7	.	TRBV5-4	TGTGCCAGCAGCTTACCCAGGGCCCGGGAGCAGTACTTC	CASSLPRAREQYF
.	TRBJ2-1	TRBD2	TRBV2	TGTGCCAGCAGTGCGCACCAACTAGCGGGGGACGACAATGAGCAGTTCTTC	CASSAHQLAGDDNEQFF
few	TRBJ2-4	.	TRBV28	TGTGCCAGCTCGATGAGGAACATTCAGTACTTC	CASSMRNIQYF
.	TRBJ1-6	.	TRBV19	TGTGCCAACCGACCAAGGACTCTAATTAATTCACCCCTCCACTTT	CANRPRTLINSPLHF
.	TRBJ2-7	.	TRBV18	TGTGCCAGCTCGGGCCCGGGACTTCACTACGAGCAGTACTTC	CASSGPGLHYEQYF
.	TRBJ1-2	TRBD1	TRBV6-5	TGTGCCAGCAGTTACGTTACAGGGGGAAACTATGGCTACACCTTC	CASSYVTGGNYGYTF
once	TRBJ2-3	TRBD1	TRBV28	TGTGCCAGCAGTGACAGGGGGCTAGCAGATACGCAGTATTTT	CASSDRGLADTQYF
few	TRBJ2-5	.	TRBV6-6	TGTGCCAGCAGTCCCCCCGGGAGTCGGAAGGAGACCCAGTACTTC	CASSPPGSRKETQYF
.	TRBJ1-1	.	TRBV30	TGTGCCTGGAACAGTATGAACACTGAAGCTTTCTTT	CAWNSMNTEAFF
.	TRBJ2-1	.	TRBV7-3	TGTGCCAGCAGCACGGACTCTTACAATGAGCAGTTCTTC	CASSTDSYNEQFF
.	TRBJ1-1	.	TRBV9	TGTGCCAGCAGCGCGGGACTGTACACTGAAGCTTTCTTT	CASSAGLYTEAFF
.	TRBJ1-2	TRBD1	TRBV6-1	TGTGCCAGCAGTGAAATGGGACAGGGGTTCCATGGCTACACCTTC	CASSEMGQGFHGYTF
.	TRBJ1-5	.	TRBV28	TGTGCCAGCACCCGACCTAGTATCAATCAGCCCCAGCATTTT	CASTRPSINQPQHF
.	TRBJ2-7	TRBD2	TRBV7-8	TGTGCCAGCAGCAAAGGGACTAGCGGAGGCAGATGGCAGTACTTC	CASSKGTSGGRWQYF
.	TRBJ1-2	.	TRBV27	TGTGCCAGCAGTTCAGGGGATGGCTACACCTTC	CASSSGDGYTF
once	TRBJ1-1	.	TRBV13	TGTGCCAGCAAACTTCGGGAGGTCGCTGAAGCTTTCTTT	CASKLREVAEAFF
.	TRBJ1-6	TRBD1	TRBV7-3	TGTGCCAGCAGCTCAGGACAGGGCCGCTCACCCCTCCACTTT	CASSSGQGRSPLHF
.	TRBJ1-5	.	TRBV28	TGTGCCAGCAGCCCCATACGCGAGCCCCAGCATTTT	CASSPIREPQHF